The 18 T cell receptor beta chains in this list originate from one sample, sequenced in a study of blood T cell repertoires in COVID-19. TCRdb's copy holds only in-frame clones and misses some; the assay was immunoSEQ multiplex PCR. The sample includes about 160,000 clones, about 88% seen only once; the top ten take roughly 20%. The sample consisted of peripheral blood. All receptors come from a woman of 80 years or more with acute or convalescent COVID-19.

Only a few counts were recorded for this clone. This chain links TRBV5-1 with TRBJ1-6; no clear D gene. CDR1 is SGHRS and CDR2 is YFSETQ in the germline V gene. The CDR3 is 14 residues long. The ends were cut back, 2 bases at V and 7 bases at J, with 10 bases in the middle. The CDR3 DNA reads TGCGCCAGCAGCTTTCATTCCCAAAATTCACCCCTCCACTTT. Protein sequence: CASSFHSQNSPLHF.

The CDR3 DNA is TGTGCCACCAGTGACACCCGCCAGAAGACATCGTACAATGAGCAGTTCTTC. As protein: CATSDTRQKTSYNEQFF. The gene calls are TRBV24-1 and TRBJ2-1; D is ambiguous. Germline values: CDR1 KGHDR, CDR2 SFDVKD. V lost 4 bases and J lost 4, with 19 bases in between. This CDR3 has 17 residues.

In this sample, this clone turned up once. The genes are TRBV28 and TRBJ2-5; tentatively, D is TRBD1 (5 bases). The CDR3 has 12 residues. Germline V gene lookup returns CDR1 MDHEN and CDR2 SYDVKM. V lost 6 bases to trimming and J lost 5 bases, with 10 bases between them. CDR3 residues: CASRPQGETQYF. The DNA of the CDR3 is TGTGCCAGCAGGCCCCAGGGTGAGACCCAGTACTTC.

V and J are TRBV28 and TRBJ2-1; TRBD2 matches at 11 bases. The CDR3 consists of 17 residues. Trimming removed 3 bases from V and 6 bases from J; junction bases left unmatched: 10. Per the germline V gene, CDR1 is MDHEN and CDR2 is SYDVKM. CDR3 region: CASSFVLAGVLSNEQFF. As DNA, the CDR3 is TGTGCCAGCAGTTTTGTACTAGCGGGAGTCTTGAGCAATGAGCAGTTCTTC.

J is TRBJ2-3 and V is TRBV21-1; TRBD2, the table's D call, lacks a check against the DNA. TRBV21-1 is a pseudogene locus. This CDR3 is built from 14 residues. The CDR3 region has the DNA TGTGCCATACGGCCTGGGGCGGGAGACGATACGCAGTATTTT. This translates into CAIRPGAGDDTQYF.

The rearrangement joins TRBV6-2 or TRBV6-3 to TRBJ2-2; unclear D gene. The V end lost 2 bases, the J end lost 4 bases, and 11 bases lay between the germline ends. Germline lookup yields CDR1 MNHEY and CDR2 SVGEGT. This CDR3 spans 15 amino acids. CDR3 protein: CASSYRTPSTGELFF. In DNA, the CDR3 is TGTGCCAGCAGTTACCGTACACCAAGCACCGGGGAGCTGTTTTTT.

The count of this clone is one. V gene TRBV18 combines with J gene TRBJ1-3, with TRBD1 identical over 10 bases. Trimming cost V 4 bases and J 0 bases; bases outside gene matches: 9. The CDR3 contains 18 residues. Germline values: CDR1 KGHSH, CDR2 LQKENI. In nucleotides, the CDR3 is TGTGCCAGCTCACATTCCGGGACAGGGGTAATCTCTGGAAACACCATATATTTT. Its protein is CASSHSGTGVISGNTIYF. The full variable domain, its missing parts supplied by reference TRBV18 and TRBJ1-3, is NAGVMQNPRHLVRRRGQEARLRCSPMKGHSHVYWYRQLPEEGLKFMVYLQKENIIDESGMPKERFSAEFPKEGPSILRIQQVVRGDSAAYFCASSHSGTGVISGNTIYFGEGSWLTVV.

This clone has just one count. The chain uses TRBV19 and TRBJ2-3; 11 nucleotides line up with TRBD2. Germline V gene sequence: CDR1 LNHDA, CDR2 SQIVND (reference sequence). The CDR3 runs to 16 residues. V trimming: 2 bases; J trimming: 0 bases; junction bases outside the gene matches: 1. The chain's CDR3 is CASSILAGGSTDTQYF. CDR3 coding DNA: TGTGCCAGTAGTATACTAGCGGGGGGTAGCACAGATACGCAGTATTTT. Full variable domain (rest looked up from reference TRBV19 and TRBJ2-3): DGGITQSPKYLFRKEGQNVTLSCEQNLNHDAMYWYRQDPGQGLRLIYYSQIVNDFQKGDIAEGYSVSREKKESFPLTVTSAQKNPTAFYLCASSILAGGSTDTQYFGPGTRLTVL.

The chain is built from TRBV6-2 or TRBV6-3 and TRBJ2-2; D is perhaps TRBD1 (5 bases). V was shortened by 5 bases and J by 7 bases, with 11 bases between the two germline ends. CDR1 is MNHEY and CDR2 is SVGEGT in the germline V gene. This CDR3 is 13 amino acids long. CDR3 loop: CASSATVVGELFF. In DNA form, the CDR3 reads TGTGCCAGCAGTGCGACAGTAGTCGGGGAGCTGTTTTTT.

The chain uses TRBV6-1 and TRBJ1-5; 8 positions match TRBD1. The CDR3 has 14 amino acids. CDR1 is MNHNS and CDR2 is SASEGT in the germline V gene. V was pared by 3 bases and J by 7 bases, with 5 bases of the junction left unmatched. The CDR3 loop is CASSDSGGRQPQHF. CDR3 nucleotides: TGTGCCAGCAGTGATTCAGGGGGCAGGCAGCCCCAGCATTTT.

The chain links TRBV11-3 to TRBJ2-1; TRBD1 is a possible D gene (5 bases). The CDR3 consists of 14 residues. The germline V gene encodes CDR1 SGHNT and CDR2 YENEEA. V was trimmed by 2 bases and J by 3 bases, leaving 8 bases between them. CDR3 loop: CASSLTGDYNEQFF. The CDR3 nucleotides are TGTGCCAGCAGCTTAACAGGAGACTACAATGAGCAGTTCTTC. The variable domain in full, with the rest retrieved from reference TRBV11-3 and TRBJ2-1, is EAGVVQSPRYKIIEKKQPVAFWCNPISGHNTLYWYLQNLGQGPELLIRYENEEAVDDSQLPKDRFSAERLKGVDSTLKIQPAELGDSAVYLCASSLTGDYNEQFFGPGTRLTVL.

The chain has TRBV18 and TRBJ1-3, with 8 positions matching TRBD1. Germline V lookup: CDR1 KGHSH, CDR2 LQKENI. The V and J ends lost 5 bases and 0 bases, in that order; junction bases with no gene match: 12. This CDR3 region has 18 residues. Here the CDR3 DNA reads TGTGCCAGCTCAAACCTACCGGGACAGGCTCTCTCTGGAAACACCATATATTTT. Protein sequence: CASSNLPGQALSGNTIYF.

The V and J genes are TRBV2 and TRBJ1-1; D may be TRBD1 (5 bases). The ends were cut back, 10 bases at V and 10 bases at J, with 22 bases in the middle. The CDR3 sequence is 13 residues long. Germline assignment: CDR1 SNHLY and CDR2 FYNNEI. CDR3 loop: CANLGVVGGGAFF. CDR3 nucleotides: TGTGCCAACCTGGGGGTTGTGGGCGGGGGAGCTTTCTTT.

This clone has only a few counts. The chain is built from TRBV6-6 and TRBJ1-1, with D perhaps TRBD1 (5 bases). The V gene's germline CDR1 is MNHNY and CDR2 SVGAGI (reference sequence). V was cut by 4 bases and J by 0 bases, with 15 bases left in between. The CDR3 loop spans 16 amino acids. The CDR3 reads CASSSNRIGMNTEAFF. CDR3 DNA sequence: TGTGCCAGCAGTTCAAACAGGATTGGCATGAACACTGAAGCTTTCTTT.

The gene calls are TRBV15 and TRBJ1-2; 8 bases match TRBD1. The CDR3 extends over 15 amino acids. V shed 7 bases, J shed 8 bases, and the junction held 15 bases outside the gene matches. Germline assignment: CDR1 LNHNV and CDR2 YYDKDF (reference sequence). The CDR3 DNA is TGTGCCACCAAAAGGATAGGACAGGGCAAGAGCGGCTACACCTTC. It yields the protein CATKRIGQGKSGYTF.

The chain links TRBV7-8 to TRBJ2-7; D might be TRBD1 (5 bases). The V gene's germline CDR1 is SGHVS and CDR2 FQNEAQ. This CDR3 is 19 amino acids long. Trimming stripped 1 base from V and 0 bases from J, with 22 bases between. CDR3 nucleotides: TGTGCCAGCAGCTTAGGGGGCGGCAAGGCCTGGACATTCTCCTACGAGCAGTACTTC. Translated: CASSLGGGKAWTFSYEQYF.

The chain joins TRBV5-1 to TRBJ1-1; TRBD1 matches at 12 bases. V was pared by 5 bases and J by 3 bases, with 2 bases of the junction left unmatched. The CDR3 runs 14 residues. Looked up from germline, CDR1 is SGHRS and CDR2 is YFSETQ. The CDR3 nucleotides are TGCGCCAGCAGTCGGGACAGGGGGCACACTGAAGCTTTCTTT. Encoded protein: CASSRDRGHTEAFF.

V is TRBV11-3 and J is TRBJ1-3, with D possibly being TRBD1 (6 bases). This CDR3 is built from 18 residues. Germline CDR1 SGHNT, CDR2 YENEEA. The V and J ends lost 1 base and 0 bases respectively, with 16 bases between them. DNA of the CDR3: TGTGCCAGCAGCTTAGGACGGCGGACAGACCCCTCTGGAAACACCATATATTTT. Its translation: CASSLGRRTDPSGNTIYF.